These 9 T cell receptor beta chains were all obtained from the same sample, sequenced in a study of shared clonotypes between healthy human individuals. Here immunoSEQ multiplex PCR was the method, and the copy in TCRdb shows in-frame clones only, minus some. Here the sample spans under 750,000 clones, over 60% being singletons. The sample consisted of memory CD4+ T cells sorted from blood. Subset indicated: CD45RA-negative fraction. The source of these receptors is a woman in her 30s in good health.

The CDR3 DNA reads as TGTGCCAGCAGCTTAGGGAGTGTTGCGGCCCTATTCTACGAGCAGTACTTC. Protein product: CASSLGSVAALFYEQYF. The chain uses TRBV11-2 and TRBJ2-7; D gene ambiguous. This CDR3 has 17 residues. Germline CDR1 SGHAT, CDR2 FQNNGV. V lost 1 base, J lost 3 bases, and 19 bases lay in between.

The J gene is TRBJ2-7, the V gene TRBV29-1; D is perhaps TRBD1 (6 bases). The germline gives CDR1 SQVTM, CDR2 ANQGSEA. CDR3 length equals 13 residues. Trimming removed 6 bases at V and 0 bases at J, with 12 bases between. CDR3 amino acids: CSVLGGSSYEQYF. The CDR3 bases are TGCAGCGTCCTAGGGGGTAGCTCCTACGAGCAGTACTTC.

The V and J genes are TRBV9 and TRBJ2-2; perhaps TRBD1 as D (6 bases). The CDR3 covers 15 residues. Germline V CDR1 and CDR2: SGDLS, YYNGEE. The ends were cut back, 4 bases at V and 0 bases at J, with 10 bases in the middle. CDR3 nucleotide sequence: TGTGCCAGCAGCATCGGGACACCGAACACCGGGGAGCTGTTTTTT. Amino acid sequence: CASSIGTPNTGELFF. The full variable domain, its missing parts supplied by reference TRBV9 and TRBJ2-2, is DSGVTQTPKHLITATGQRVTLRCSPRSGDLSVYWYQQSLDQGLQFLIQYYNGEERAKGNILERFSAQQFPDLHSELNLSSLELGDSALYFCASSIGTPNTGELFFGEGSRLTVL.

The V and J genes are TRBV30 and TRBJ1-2; no clear D. The germline CDR1 and CDR2 sequences are GTSNPN and SVGIG (reference sequence). V gave up 5 bases and J gave up 4 bases, with 17 bases separating them. This CDR3 has 14 residues. The CDR3 region has the DNA TGTGCCTGGGCCGAAGACAAGGATCTCTATGGCTACACCTTC. Translating it yields CAWAEDKDLYGYTF.

This sequence joins TRBV6-4 and TRBJ2-2; D is unresolved. Germline V gene data show CDR1 as MRHNA and CDR2 as SNTAGT. The CDR3 runs 14 residues. Trimming pared 4 bases from V and 0 bases from J, leaving 6 bases between. DNA for the CDR3: TGTGCCAGCAGTGTTGAGGCGAACACCGGGGAGCTGTTTTTT. Its protein product is CASSVEANTGELFF.

V usage is TRBV6-5 and J usage is TRBJ1-1; possibly TRBD1 for D (5 bases). Germline-derived CDR1 and CDR2 are MNHEY and SVGAGI. The V end was cut by 2 bases, the J end by 8 bases, with 9 bases between. The CDR3 contains 12 residues. The CDR3 protein is CASSYGASEAFF. CDR3 sequence (DNA): TGTGCCAGCAGTTACGGGGCCTCCGAAGCTTTCTTT.

This clone has a handful of counts. CDR3 sequence: CASRVGGSGNTIYF. DNA of the CDR3: TGTGCCAGCAGGGTTGGGGGCTCTGGAAACACCATATATTTT. The chain joins TRBV28 to TRBJ1-3, with TRBD1 as a possible D gene (5 bases). The germline V gene encodes CDR1 MDHEN and CDR2 SYDVKM. CDR3 length equals 14 residues. V gave up 6 bases and J gave up 0 bases, with 9 bases separating them. The full variable domain, with the rest looked up from reference TRBV28 and TRBJ1-3, is DVKVTQSSRYLVKRTGEKVFLECVQDMDHENMFWYRQDPGLGLRLIYFSYDVKMKEKGDIPEGYSVSREKKERFSLILESASTNQTSMYLCASRVGGSGNTIYFGEGSWLTVV.

This sequence joins TRBV19 and TRBJ2-1; TRBD2 matches at 13 bases. The CDR3 contains 15 residues. The V and J ends lost 4 bases and 8 bases, in that order; junction bases with no gene match: 5. The germline gives CDR1 LNHDA, CDR2 SQIVND (reference sequence). Here the CDR3 reads CASSSGTSGKDEQFF. The CDR3, as DNA: TGTGCCAGTAGTAGCGGGACTAGCGGGAAGGATGAGCAGTTCTTC. Supplemented by reference TRBV19 and TRBJ2-1, the full variable domain reads DGGITQSPKYLFRKEGQNVTLSCEQNLNHDAMYWYRQDPGQGLRLIYYSQIVNDFQKGDIAEGYSVSREKKESFPLTVTSAQKNPTAFYLCASSSGTSGKDEQFFGPGTRLTVL.

This chain connects TRBV11-3 to TRBJ2-1; 11 nucleotides align to TRBD2. Trimming at V came to 3 bases and at J to 8 bases, leaving 6 bases not matched to a gene. Germline V lookup: CDR1 SGHNT, CDR2 YENEEA. This CDR3 spans 15 amino acids. The CDR3 is CASSFHGTSGYEQFF. The CDR3 DNA follows: TGTGCCAGCAGCTTTCATGGGACTAGCGGATATGAGCAGTTCTTC.